Listed here are 22 T cell receptor beta chains from one sample, sequenced in a study of beta chain features in type 1 diabetes. The authors reverse transcribed all of the isolated RNA, so sequencing captured expressed TCRB transcripts. Sequenced by immunoSEQ multiplex PCR; TCRdb stores in-frame clones only, minus some. The table shows about 410,000 clones, with about 15% occurring only once. The specimen was naive CD4+ T cells from blood. The receptors were sampled from a young man in good health.

A remark on this clone: Other DNA sequences from this sample encode an identical CDR3 as well. The rearrangement uses TRBV9 and TRBJ2-5; TRBD2 matches 10 bases. CDR1 is SGDLS and CDR2 is YYNGEE in the germline V gene. The CDR3 spans 14 residues. Trimming cost V 4 bases and J 3 bases; bases outside gene matches: 3. The CDR3 sequence is CASSTGLAEETQYF. CDR3 nucleotides: TGTGCCAGCAGCACTGGACTAGCGGAAGAGACCCAGTACTTC.

The table lists this clone with a count of one. This chain uses TRBV5-1 with TRBJ2-5, with TRBD1 identical over 9 bases. This CDR3 region has 12 residues. Germline V gives CDR1 SGHRS, CDR2 YFSETQ. Losses at the gene ends were 4 bases for V and 7 bases for J; bases not matched to a gene: 2. CDR3 sequence reads: CASSRDRVTQYF. The CDR3, as DNA: TGCGCCAGCAGCCGGGACAGGGTGACCCAGTACTTC.

This clone was counted between two and nine times. The chain has TRBV7-2 and TRBJ1-1, with 7 bases aligning to TRBD1. V shed 0 bases, J shed 7 bases, and the junction held 5 bases outside the gene matches. Germline CDR1 and CDR2: SGHTA and FQGNSA. This CDR3 has 14 residues. The CDR3: CASSLAAGGDEAFF. In DNA form, the CDR3 reads TGTGCCAGCAGCTTAGCGGCAGGGGGGGATGAAGCTTTCTTT.

The chain is built from TRBV19 and TRBJ2-1, with 14 bases lining up with TRBD2. V lost 10 bases to trimming and J lost 9 bases; unmatched junction nucleotides: 8. The germline CDR1 and CDR2 sequences are LNHDA and SQIVND (reference sequence). The CDR3 loop spans 14 amino acids. In nucleotides, the CDR3 is TGTGCCACTAGGACTAGCGGGAGGTCGGGTGAGCAGTTCTTC. Its translation: CATRTSGRSGEQFF.

This clone was seen a handful of times. The chain has TRBV7-8 and TRBJ2-5; no clear D. The CDR3 totals 13 residues. The V and J ends lost 1 base and 1 base respectively, with 4 bases between them. The germline CDR1 and CDR2 sequences are SGHVS and FQNEAQ. The CDR3 nucleotides read TGTGCCAGCAGCTTAGGTAGCCAAGAGACCCAGTACTTC. Protein sequence: CASSLGSQETQYF.

The chain uses TRBV7-9 and TRBJ2-5; 7 bases fit TRBD1. Trimming at V came to 5 bases and at J to 5 bases, leaving 11 bases not matched to a gene. Germline CDR1 SEHNR, CDR2 FQNEAQ (reference sequence). This CDR3 region has 15 residues. The CDR3 loop is CASSPQGGLGETQYF. CDR3 nucleotides: TGTGCCAGCAGCCCCCAAGGGGGCCTGGGGGAGACCCAGTACTTC.

The rearrangement links TRBV9 to TRBJ1-2; no firm D call. Germline loops: CDR1 SGDLS, CDR2 YYNGEE. The V end lost 3 bases, the J end lost 5 bases, and 11 bases lay between the germline ends. The CDR3 is made up of 13 amino acids. The CDR3 spells CASSDPGLYGYTF. CDR3 nucleotide sequence: TGTGCCAGCAGCGATCCAGGACTTTATGGCTACACCTTC.

This clone showed up just a few times. The rearrangement joins TRBV7-2 to TRBJ2-3; D may correspond to TRBD1 or TRBD2 (5 bases each). The CDR3 is 15 residues long. Germline CDR1 is SGHTA and CDR2 is FQGNSA. The V and J ends lost 1 base and 1 base respectively, with 9 bases between them. As DNA, the CDR3 is TGTGCCAGCAGCTTAGAACGGGGACGCACAGATACGCAGTATTTT. Encoded protein: CASSLERGRTDTQYF.

This clone was seen only a few times. The chain links TRBV7-9 to TRBJ1-2, with D maybe TRBD1 (5 bases). V lost 0 bases, J lost 7 bases, and 12 bases lay in between. Per germline, CDR1 SEHNR and CDR2 FQNEAQ (reference sequence). The CDR3 sequence is 14 residues long. CDR3 region: CASSLAGGVRGYTF. DNA for the CDR3: TGTGCCAGCAGCTTAGCAGGAGGGGTTCGTGGCTACACCTTC. Full variable domain (outside the CDR3, taken from reference TRBV7-9 and TRBJ1-2): DTGVSQNPRHKITKRGQNVTFRCDPISEHNRLYWYRQTLGQGPEFLTYFQNEAQLEKSRLLSDRFSAERPKGSFSTLEIQRTEQGDSAMYLCASSLAGGVRGYTFGSGTRLTVV.

The chain couples TRBV7-2 to TRBJ2-6, with D unclear. The germline V gene encodes CDR1 SGHTA and CDR2 FQGNSA. The CDR3 has 13 amino acids. V shed 4 bases and J shed 0 bases, with 1 base lying between them. CDR3 loop: CASSYSGANVLTF. The DNA for the CDR3 is TGTGCCAGCAGCTACTCTGGGGCCAACGTCCTGACTTTC.

This clone was found a few times. The rearrangement joins TRBV10-2 to TRBJ2-3, with D perhaps being TRBD1 or TRBD2 (6 bases each). The germline CDR1 and CDR2 sequences are WSHSY and SAAADI. This CDR3 has 16 amino acids. V was shortened by 4 bases and J by 1 base, with 15 bases between the two germline ends. CDR3 in amino acids: CASSGLQGGRTDTQYF. The CDR3 bases are TGCGCCAGCAGTGGCCTACAGGGAGGTCGCACAGATACGCAGTATTTT.

Here the CDR3 DNA reads TGCAGCGTTGTGGGTGATAATGAAAAACTGTTTTTT. This sequence encodes CSVVGDNEKLFF. This sequence joins TRBV29-1 and TRBJ1-4; D remains ambiguous. The ends were cut back, 4 bases at V and 4 bases at J, with 7 bases in the middle. The CDR3 spans 12 residues. Per the germline V gene, CDR1 is SQVTM and CDR2 is ANQGSEA. The variable domain in full, with the rest retrieved from reference TRBV29-1 and TRBJ1-4, is SAVISQKPSRDICQRGTSLTIQCQVDSQVTMMFWYRQQPGQSLTLIATANQGSEATYESGFVIDKFPISRPNLTFSTLTVSNMSPEDSSIYLCSVVGDNEKLFFGSGTQLSVL.

This clone was found a few times. CDR3 amino acids: CASSQYRGRETQYF. In nucleotides, the CDR3 is TGCGCCAGCAGTCAATACAGGGGGAGGGAGACCCAGTACTTC. The V and J genes are TRBV23-1 and TRBJ2-5, with 8 bases aligning to TRBD1. TRBV23-1 is placed among ORFs of uncertain function. CDR3 length: 14 residues. Trimming cost V 1 base and J 5 bases; bases outside gene matches: 3.

The V and J genes are TRBV29-1 and TRBJ1-2; 7 bases agree with TRBD1. Germline V CDR1 and CDR2: SQVTM, ANQGSEA. The CDR3 length is 15 residues. Trimming took 3 bases from V and 3 from J; bases not matched to a gene: 10. The CDR3 DNA sequence: TGCAGCGTTGATAGCCCGGGACAGTCTTACTATGGCTACACCTTC. Translating gives CSVDSPGQSYYGYTF.

The V call is TRBV29-1, the J call TRBJ2-5; D is perhaps TRBD1 (5 bases). V gave up 5 bases and J gave up 4 bases, with 20 bases separating them. Germline CDR1 SQVTM, CDR2 ANQGSEA. This CDR3 region has 15 residues. CDR3 protein: CSVQGLSSVGETQYF. The CDR3, as DNA: TGCAGCGTTCAGGGCCTATCCAGTGTTGGAGAGACCCAGTACTTC.

The chain recombines TRBV18 with TRBJ2-7; D is ambiguous. Germline V gene sequence: CDR1 KGHSH, CDR2 LQKENI. The CDR3 runs 13 residues. Deletions cut 8 bases from V and 0 bases from J, with 11 bases between. The CDR3, as DNA: TGTGCCAGCCGCGAAACAGCCTCCTACGAGCAGTACTTC. This encodes CASRETASYEQYF.

The table lists this clone with a few counts. V usage is TRBV25-1 and J usage is TRBJ2-5; tentative D call: TRBD2 (5 bases). V lost 1 base to trimming and J lost 2 bases, with 11 bases between them. Germline V gene sequence: CDR1 MGHDK, CDR2 SYGVNS. The CDR3 has 15 amino acids. This CDR3 reads CASSEWTAGQETQYF. The DNA of the CDR3 is TGTGCCAGCAGTGAATGGACGGCGGGTCAAGAGACCCAGTACTTC.

The J gene is TRBJ2-1, the V gene TRBV23-1; 8 bases agree with TRBD2. TRBV23-1 is an ORF; its function is uncertain. The CDR3 has 18 amino acids. The ends lost 0 bases at V and 2 bases at J; junction bases unmatched: 9. The CDR3 coding sequence is TGCGCCAGCAGTCAATCGTTAACCGGGACTAGAACCTACAATGAGCAGTTCTTC. Its translation: CASSQSLTGTRTYNEQFF.

This chain uses TRBV2 with TRBJ2-7, with D unresolved. CDR1 and CDR2 from the germline V gene are SNHLY and FYNNEI. CDR3 length equals 11 residues. Trimming shortened V by 10 bases and J by 4 bases, and 11 bases separated the two germline ends. CDR3 amino acids: CAIRERYEQYF. The CDR3 DNA reads TGTGCCATAAGGGAAAGGTACGAGCAGTACTTC.

The chain employs TRBV5-1 and TRBJ2-1; TRBD2 might be the D (6 bases). Germline V gene data show CDR1 as SGHRS and CDR2 as YFSETQ. Trimming cost V 0 bases and J 12 bases, with 16 bases left between them. This CDR3 spans 14 amino acids. This chain's CDR3 is CASSLDGGVVGQFF. The CDR3 nucleotides read TGCGCCAGCAGCTTGGACGGCGGGGTGGTTGGGCAGTTCTTC.

This clone was seen a handful of times. The chain joins TRBV4-1 to TRBJ1-2; 7 nucleotides match TRBD1. The CDR3 length is 15 residues. J was trimmed by 0 bases and V by 1 base; bases with no gene match: 2. Per germline, CDR1 MGHRA and CDR2 YSYEKL. In DNA, the CDR3 is TGCGCCAGCAGCCAAGTTGGGACAGCTAACTATGGCTACACCTTC. Residues: CASSQVGTANYGYTF.

CDR3 loop: CASSVRDRGIYEQYF. The CDR3 coding sequence is TGTGCCAGCAGCGTCCGGGACAGGGGTATCTACGAGCAGTACTTC. The chain couples TRBV5-4 to TRBJ2-7, with 10 nucleotides matching TRBD1. The CDR3 is 15 residues long. V was pared by 4 bases and J by 3 bases, with 7 bases of the junction left unmatched. Germline CDR1 SGHNT, CDR2 YYREEE (reference sequence).